This TCR beta chain was recorded in a study of T cell changes during pregnancy in multiple sclerosis. Profiled with immunoSEQ multiplex PCR; TCRdb holds only in-frame clones, not every one. The data hold 15,000 to 20,000 clones, with 75% to 90% observed a single time. Trimming left V 0 bases short and J 5 bases short, with 14 bases between. Germline CDR1 MNHNY, CDR2 SVGAGI (reference sequence). This CDR3 comprises 15 residues. The sample here was CD8+ T cells from peripheral blood mononuclear cells, taken in the third trimester of pregnancy. The rearrangement links TRBV6-6 to TRBJ2-7, with D tentatively TRBD2 (5 bases). The sequence derives from a female donor in good health, enrolled as a control in a pregnancy study. The chain's CDR3 is CASSYSIVYGDEQYF. For the CDR3, the DNA is TGTGCCAGCAGTTACTCGATTGTATACGGGGACGAGCAGTACTTC.